This TCR beta chain originates from a study of beta chain features in type 1 diabetes (dated by TCRdb to the late 2010s). Looking at the study overall: Mean age, gender distribution, total cell number and subset yield did not differ between patients and healthy donors. A total of 100 million to 140 million sorted cells were examined across all samples, and the number of cells per subset was strongly correlated with RNA yield. The study compared the TCRB repertoires of sorted circulating CD4+ T cell subsets in recently diagnosed type 1 diabetes patients with those in matched healthy donors. Regulatory and stem cell-like memory subsets were obtained from only 8 patients and roughly eight healthy donors, while naive and central memory subsets were obtained from all 30 or so donors. Here is what the overall study found, with its caveats: Type 1 diabetes patients showed a moderate but significant shortening of TCRB CDR3 length in all four CD4+ subsets. Because cDNA rather than genomic DNA was sequenced, highly expressing activated cells could have been over-represented, although no difference in activation and CD3 levels was found between groups. Shorter templates might have been favored by PCR, but patient and control samples were amplified and corrected together, so both groups would have been affected equally by any skew. Naive, central memory and regulatory TCRB repertoires appeared more similar among patients than among healthy donors. At VDJ recombination sites, type 1 diabetes patients had fewer insertions and more deleted nucleotides, which implies abnormalities in thymic rearrangement. Because small numbers of individuals were included in the HLA sub-analyses, any influence of HLA type on TCRB rearrangement was left unresolved.

This clone has only a few counts. The antigen it binds to is not known. One base away there is no much larger clone; base qualities are not given. Trimmed from V: 5 bases; trimmed from J: 7 bases; junction bases lacking a gene match: 8. From the cysteine up to the phenylalanine, the CDR3 has a length of 15 residues. Just the 45-base CDR3 DNA is kept, in frame starting at base 1. From the germline V gene, CDR1 is SGHDN and CDR2 is FVKESK. The entire amount of isolated RNA was reverse transcribed using the High Capacity cDNA Reverse Transcription Kit, so the sequenced TCRB transcripts were expressed ones. Deep immunoSEQ sequencing was performed on naive, central memory and regulatory T cell samples, with an average of roughly 3.6 million total reads per sample. Sorted cells were lysed in RLT buffer, and RNA was extracted using DNase-treated RNeasy Micro or Mini kits according to cell number. To prevent cross-contamination, every cell subset was processed on its own, while patient and healthy donor samples were processed together. TCRB sequences were amplified from cDNA with the immunoSEQ multiplex PCR, producing 87-bp fragments spanning the CDR3 region. Sequencing of the amplicons was done on the Illumina HiSeq platform. In the paper's pipeline: PCR bias was corrected computationally using synthetic template baselines, and reads within Hamming distance 2 were collapsed, with unmergeable singletons discarded. Reads were aligned to IMGT to assign V, D and J genes, CDR3 length, and insertions or deletions at six rearrangement sites. Within each subset, clonotype counts were normalized to sorted cell number, after which true diversity and Gini coefficients were computed with the tcR R package. The overlap coefficient, calculated on TCRB nucleotide sequences, was used to quantify repertoire sharing. Out-of-frame TCRB sequences from naive cells were analyzed as a proxy for the pre-selection repertoire. This immuneACCESS table, as held by TCRdb, lists in-frame sequences with V and J called but not all clones. Of the missing ones, under half trace to an unresolved V gene in checked studies; the others have no known cause. V, J and clone size are those of that table, while D and trimming were read from the DNA. Present in this sample are approximately 200,000 clones, 9.6% of which were seen just once. Together, the top ten hold approximately 0.035% of the sample.

Each donor gave one peripheral blood draw, roughly 120 mL on average, collected into heparinised tubes. A BD FACSAria II was used to sort naive, central memory, regulatory and stem cell-like memory CD4+ T cells with a panel that included CD45RO, CCR7, CD25, CD127, CD95 and CD27. Every sorted population had a purity above 95%. PBMCs were separated immediately by Lymphoprep density gradient centrifugation and were stained directly, without being cultured. So that batch effects would be minimized, each experiment stained and sorted samples in pairs, pairing one healthy donor with one patient. The receptor chain draws on TRBV14 and TRBJ2-1, with 10 junctional bases fitting TRBD2. This receptor was obtained from a woman between 18 and 29 years old in good health. The specimen sequenced was naive CD4+ T cells from blood. This specimen's cell subset or site label, interpreted: true naive CD4+ T cells. The DNA reads TGTGCCAGCAGCTATCGGACTAGCGGAGGGAATGAGCAGTTCTTC. The translation is CASSYRTSGGNEQFF.